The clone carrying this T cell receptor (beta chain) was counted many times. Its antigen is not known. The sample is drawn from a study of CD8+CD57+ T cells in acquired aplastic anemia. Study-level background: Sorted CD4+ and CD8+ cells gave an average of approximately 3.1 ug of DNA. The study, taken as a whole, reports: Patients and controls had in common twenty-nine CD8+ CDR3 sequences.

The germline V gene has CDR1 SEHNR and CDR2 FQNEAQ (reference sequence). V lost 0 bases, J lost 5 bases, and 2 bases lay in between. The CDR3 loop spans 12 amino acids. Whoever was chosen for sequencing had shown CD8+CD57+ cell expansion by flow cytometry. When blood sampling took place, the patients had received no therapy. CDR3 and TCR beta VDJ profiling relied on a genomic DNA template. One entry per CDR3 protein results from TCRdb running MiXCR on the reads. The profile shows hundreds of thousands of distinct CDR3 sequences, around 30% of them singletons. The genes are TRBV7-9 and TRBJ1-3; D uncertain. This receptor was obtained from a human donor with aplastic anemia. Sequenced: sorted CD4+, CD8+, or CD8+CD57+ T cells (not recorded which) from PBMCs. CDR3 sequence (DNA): TGTGCCAGCAGCTTAGCCAGAAACACCATATATTTT. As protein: CASSLARNTIYF.